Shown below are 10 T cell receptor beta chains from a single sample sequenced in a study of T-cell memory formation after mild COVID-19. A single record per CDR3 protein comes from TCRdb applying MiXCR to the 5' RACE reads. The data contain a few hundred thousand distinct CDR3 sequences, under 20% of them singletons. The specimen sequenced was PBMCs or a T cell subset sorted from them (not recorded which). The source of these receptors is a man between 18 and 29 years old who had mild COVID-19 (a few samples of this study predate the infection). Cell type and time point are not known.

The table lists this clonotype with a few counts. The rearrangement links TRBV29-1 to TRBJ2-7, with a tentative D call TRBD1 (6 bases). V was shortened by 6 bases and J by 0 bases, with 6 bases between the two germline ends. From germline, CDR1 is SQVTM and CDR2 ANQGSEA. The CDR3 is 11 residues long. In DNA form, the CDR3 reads TGCAGCGTACAGGGCTCCTACGAGCAGTACTTC. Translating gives CSVQGSYEQYF.

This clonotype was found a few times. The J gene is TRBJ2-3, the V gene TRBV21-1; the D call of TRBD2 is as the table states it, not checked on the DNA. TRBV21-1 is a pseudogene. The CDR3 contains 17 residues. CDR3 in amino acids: CASSPTQASGGGDTQYF. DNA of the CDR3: TGTGCCAGCAGCCCAACCCAGGCTAGCGGGGGTGGAGATACGCAGTATTTT.

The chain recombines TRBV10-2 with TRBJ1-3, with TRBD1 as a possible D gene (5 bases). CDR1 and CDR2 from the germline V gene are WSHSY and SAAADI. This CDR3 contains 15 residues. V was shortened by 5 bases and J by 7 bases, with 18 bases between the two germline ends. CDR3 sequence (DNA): TGCGCCAGCAGTCGAACGGGGGAATACAGTAACACCATATATTTT. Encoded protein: CASSRTGEYSNTIYF.

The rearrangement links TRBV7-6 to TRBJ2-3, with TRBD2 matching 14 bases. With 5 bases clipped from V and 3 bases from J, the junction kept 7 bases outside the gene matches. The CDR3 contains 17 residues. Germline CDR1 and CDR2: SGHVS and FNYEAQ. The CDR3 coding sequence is TGTGCCAGCAGCCACGGGACTAGCGGGGGAGGGACAGATACGCAGTATTTT. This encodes CASSHGTSGGGTDTQYF.

In DNA form, the CDR3 reads TGTGCCAGCAGTTACTCTTCGGGACGGAGCTACGAGCAGTACTTC. Translated: CASSYSSGRSYEQYF. V is TRBV6-5 and J is TRBJ2-7; D might be TRBD1 or TRBD2, each matching 5 bases. The V and J ends lost 0 bases and 3 bases respectively, with 12 bases between them. The CDR3 length is 15 residues. The V gene's germline CDR1 is MNHEY and CDR2 SVGAGI.

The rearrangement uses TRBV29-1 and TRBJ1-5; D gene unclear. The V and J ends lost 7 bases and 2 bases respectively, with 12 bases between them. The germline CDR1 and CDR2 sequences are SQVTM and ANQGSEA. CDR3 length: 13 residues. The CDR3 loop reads CSAAAGGNQPQHF. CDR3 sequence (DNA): TGCAGCGCCGCGGCCGGGGGCAATCAGCCCCAGCATTTT.

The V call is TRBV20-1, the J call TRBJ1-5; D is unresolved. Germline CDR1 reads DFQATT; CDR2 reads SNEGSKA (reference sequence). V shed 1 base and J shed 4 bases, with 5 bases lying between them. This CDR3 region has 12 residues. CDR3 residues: CSARGPNQPQHF. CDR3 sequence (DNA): TGCAGTGCTAGAGGTCCTAATCAGCCCCAGCATTTT.

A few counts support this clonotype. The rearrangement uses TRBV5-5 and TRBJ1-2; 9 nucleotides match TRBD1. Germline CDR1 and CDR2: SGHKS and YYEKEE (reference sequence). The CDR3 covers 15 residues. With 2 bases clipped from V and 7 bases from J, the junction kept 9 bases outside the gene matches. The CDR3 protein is CASSLIMGQGIGYTF. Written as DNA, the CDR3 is TGTGCCAGCAGCTTAATTATGGGACAGGGTATTGGCTACACCTTC. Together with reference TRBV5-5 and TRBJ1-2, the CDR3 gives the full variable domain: DAGVTQSPTHLIKTRGQQVTLRCSPISGHKSVSWYQQVLGQGPQFIFQYYEKEERGRGNFPDRFSARQFPNYSSELNVNALLLGDSALYLCASSLIMGQGIGYTFGSGTRLTVV.

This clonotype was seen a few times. The DNA for the CDR3 is TGTGCCAGCAGCTTACCTTTGGGGGAGCAGTACTTC. Residues: CASSLPLGEQYF. This chain uses TRBV7-9 with TRBJ2-7, with no clear D. V lost 2 bases and J 7 bases, leaving 9 bases between the germline ends. Germline CDR1 reads SEHNR; CDR2 reads FQNEAQ (reference sequence). The CDR3 has 12 amino acids.

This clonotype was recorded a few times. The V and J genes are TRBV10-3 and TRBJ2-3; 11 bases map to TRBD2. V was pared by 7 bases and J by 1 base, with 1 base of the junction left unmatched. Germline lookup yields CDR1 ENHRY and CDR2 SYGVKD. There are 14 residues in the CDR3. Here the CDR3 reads CAIMGLAGTDTQYF. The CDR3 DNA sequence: TGTGCCATCATGGGACTAGCGGGCACAGATACGCAGTATTTT.